Listed here are 16 T cell receptor beta chains from one sample, sequenced in a study of CD4 T cells in relation to SARS-CoV-2 and coronaviruses (TCRdb year 2021). CD4+ T cells from unexposed donors were collected before the COVID-19 pandemic (2011-2018). Following 10 days of culture, the EasySep CD4+ T cell isolation kit was used to isolate CD4+ T cells. For these receptors, no antigen is known. Receptor libraries were prepared by the immunoSEQ multiplex PCR assay. The table was pulled from immuneACCESS by TCRdb, which kept in-frame rearrangements only. Such tables lose some clones; where checked, under half of the loss comes from unresolved V genes, and the rest has no known cause. The table for this sample lists over 15,000 clones; around three quarters of them were counted only once. Clones ranked in the top ten supply about a tenth of the sample. Sequenced material: CD4+ T cells from PBMCs, cultured in vitro. The receptors stem from a human donor in good health.

CDR3 in amino acids: CASSVATSGDEQFF. CDR3 in DNA: TGTGCCAGCAGCGTCGCTACTAGCGGGGATGAGCAGTTCTTC. This sequence joins TRBV9 and TRBJ2-1; 10 nucleotides line up with TRBD2. This CDR3 region has 14 residues. With V trimmed by 2 bases and J by 8 bases, 4 bases remained unmatched. Per germline, CDR1 SGDLS and CDR2 YYNGEE.

This clone occurred a few times. The chain recombines TRBV9 with TRBJ1-4; a possible D gene is TRBD1 (5 bases). Germline loops: CDR1 SGDLS, CDR2 YYNGEE. The CDR3 totals 14 residues. V was cut by 0 bases and J by 6 bases, with 9 bases left in between. The CDR3 nucleotides are TGTGCCAGCAGCGTAGGCAGGGTTCATGAAAAACTGTTTTTT. Amino acid sequence: CASSVGRVHEKLFF.

The CDR3 nucleotides are TGTGCCTGGAGTCTGGGGGACTCTGGAAACACCATATATTTT. Protein sequence: CAWSLGDSGNTIYF. The gene calls are TRBV30 and TRBJ1-3, with a possible D match to TRBD1 (5 bases). CDR1 and CDR2 from the germline V gene are GTSNPN and SVGIG (reference sequence). V lost 2 bases and J 0 bases, leaving 8 bases between the germline ends. The CDR3 sequence is 14 residues long.

For the CDR3, the DNA is TGTGCCAGCAGGTGGCAGGCTCATCAGCCCCAGCATTTT. Translated, it gives CASRWQAHQPQHF. The chain uses TRBV6-5 and TRBJ1-5; D is uncertain. The CDR3 consists of 13 residues. The V end lost 6 bases, the J end lost 5 bases, and 11 bases lay between the germline ends. The germline V gene encodes CDR1 MNHEY and CDR2 SVGAGI.

This chain joins TRBV29-1 and TRBJ1-5, with D possibly TRBD1 on 5 matching bases. CDR3 length equals 13 residues. The V gene lost 4 bases and the J gene lost 9 bases, with 16 bases spanning the gap. Germline loops: CDR1 SQVTM, CDR2 ANQGSEA. The CDR3 sequence: CSVGGGTSSPQHF. CDR3 DNA: TGCAGCGTTGGGGGCGGGACTTCATCGCCCCAGCATTTT.

The chain employs TRBV6-5 and TRBJ2-6, with D perhaps matching TRBD2 (5 bases). Germline lookup yields CDR1 MNHEY and CDR2 SVGAGI. This CDR3 spans 14 amino acids. Trimming pared 5 bases from V and 1 base from J, leaving 6 bases between. CDR3 nucleotides: TGTGCCAGCAGTCCGGGGTCTGGGGCCAACGTCCTGACTTTC. It encodes CASSPGSGANVLTF.

The chain carries TRBV7-2 and TRBJ1-3; the match to TRBD1 covers 11 bases. CDR3 size: 16 residues. The trim removed 2 bases at V and 8 bases at J, leaving 8 bases unmatched. Germline CDR1 reads SGHTA; CDR2 reads FQGNSA. For the CDR3, the DNA is TGTGCCAGCAGCTTATGGACAGGGGGCGGAATGGACACCATATATTTT. Amino acids: CASSLWTGGGMDTIYF.

This clone was picked up a small number of times. V and J are TRBV4-2 and TRBJ2-1, with TRBD2 identical over 8 bases. Germline loops: CDR1 LGHNA, CDR2 YNFKEQ. This CDR3 has 13 residues. Trimming at V came to 8 bases and at J to 4 bases, leaving 4 bases not matched to a gene. DNA of the CDR3: TGTGCCAGCCAGGCTAGCGGGTACAATGAGCAGTTCTTC. Protein sequence: CASQASGYNEQFF.

The chain links TRBV18 to TRBJ2-7, with D maybe TRBD1 (6 bases). Germline values: CDR1 KGHSH, CDR2 LQKENI. This CDR3 contains 13 residues. V shed 6 bases and J shed 2 bases, with 11 bases lying between them. In DNA, the CDR3 is TGTGCCAGCTCCTCGGACAGAACCTACGAGCAGTACTTC. It specifies CASSSDRTYEQYF.

This clone was counted once. CDR3 residues: CASSLGDRLGEKLFF. CDR3 nucleotides: TGCGCCAGCAGCTTGGGGGACAGGTTGGGGGAAAAACTGTTTTTT. The chain uses TRBV5-1 and TRBJ1-4; 8 bases map to TRBD1. The CDR3 is 15 residues long. CDR1 SGHRS and CDR2 YFSETQ come from the germline V gene. The ends lost 0 bases at V and 8 bases at J; junction bases unmatched: 6.

The rearrangement uses TRBV9 and TRBJ1-3; D perhaps matches TRBD1 (5 bases). Germline CDR1 reads SGDLS; CDR2 reads YYNGEE. The CDR3 sequence is 18 residues long. Trimming left V 0 bases short and J 0 bases short, with 16 bases between. In nucleotides, the CDR3 is TGTGCCAGCAGCGTAGATCCGTTGGGGCAGGCCTCTGGAAACACCATATATTTT. Its translation: CASSVDPLGQASGNTIYF.

This chain joins TRBV5-1 and TRBJ2-3; D may be TRBD2 (6 bases). Trimming took 3 bases from V and 6 from J, leaving 17 bases between them. Germline V gene data show CDR1 as SGHRS and CDR2 as YFSETQ. The CDR3 loop spans 15 amino acids. CDR3 nucleotide sequence: TGCGCCAGCAGCTCACGACTAGATTCTAGCGATACGCAGTATTTT. Translated: CASSSRLDSSDTQYF.

This clone showed up just once. J is TRBJ2-7 and V is TRBV5-6; TRBD1 matches 8 bases. CDR3 length equals 14 residues. CDR1 is SGHDT, CDR2 YYEEEE, per germline. Trimming removed 3 bases from V and 0 bases from J; junction bases left unmatched: 2. The CDR3 region has the DNA TGTGCCAGCAGCTGGACAGGGCCCTCCTACGAGCAGTACTTC. Amino acids: CASSWTGPSYEQYF.

The rearrangement links TRBV27 to TRBJ2-5; TRBD2 agrees at 7 bases. CDR1 and CDR2 from the germline V gene are MNHEY and SMNVEV (reference sequence). V shed 6 bases, J shed 7 bases, and the junction held 8 bases outside the gene matches. This CDR3 contains 13 residues. The CDR3 loop reads CASSTLAAATQYF. CDR3 nucleotide sequence: TGTGCCAGCAGCACGCTAGCGGCTGCGACCCAGTACTTC.

The chain is built from TRBV2 and TRBJ2-4, with 7 bases fitting TRBD1. V lost 6 bases and J lost 0; bases outside the gene matches: 11. Germline V gene sequence: CDR1 SNHLY, CDR2 FYNNEI. CDR3 length: 17 amino acids. CDR3 DNA sequence: TGTGCCAGCAGCCCAAACCCACAGGGGCTAGCCAAAAACATTCAGTACTTC. This encodes CASSPNPQGLAKNIQYF. Drawing the rest from reference TRBV2 and TRBJ2-4, the complete variable domain is EPEVTQTPSHQVTQMGQEVILRCVPISNHLYFYWYRQILGQKVEFLVSFYNNEISEKSEIFDDQFSVERPDGSNFTLKIRSTKLEDSAMYFCASSPNPQGLAKNIQYFGAGTRLSVL.

J is TRBJ2-3 and V is TRBV7-2; D not certain. The CDR3 loop spans 12 amino acids. V lost 3 bases, J lost 8 bases, and 9 bases lay in between. Germline lookup yields CDR1 SGHTA and CDR2 FQGNSA. The CDR3 loop reads CASSLTLGTQYF. The CDR3 DNA reads TGTGCCAGCAGCTTGACCTTGGGTACGCAGTATTTT.